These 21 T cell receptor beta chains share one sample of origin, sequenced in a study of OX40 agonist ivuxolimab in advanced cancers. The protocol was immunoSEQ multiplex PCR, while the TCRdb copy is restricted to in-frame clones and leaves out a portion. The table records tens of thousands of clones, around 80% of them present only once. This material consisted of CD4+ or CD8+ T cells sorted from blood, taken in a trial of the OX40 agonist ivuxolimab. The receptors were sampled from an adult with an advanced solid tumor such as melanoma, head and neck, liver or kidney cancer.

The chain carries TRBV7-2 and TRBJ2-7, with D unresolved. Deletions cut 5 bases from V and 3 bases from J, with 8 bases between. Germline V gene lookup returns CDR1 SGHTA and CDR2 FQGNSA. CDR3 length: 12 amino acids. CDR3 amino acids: CASSPMGYEQYF. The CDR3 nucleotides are TGTGCCAGCAGCCCGATGGGCTACGAGCAGTACTTC.

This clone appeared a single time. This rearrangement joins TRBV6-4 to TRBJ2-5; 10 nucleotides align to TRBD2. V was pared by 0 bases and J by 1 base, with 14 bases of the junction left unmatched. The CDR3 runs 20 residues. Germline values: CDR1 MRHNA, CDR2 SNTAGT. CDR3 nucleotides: TGTGCCAGCAGTGACTCGGGTAGCGGGGGGCCCCAGGATGCCCAAGAGACCCAGTACTTC. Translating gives CASSDSGSGGPQDAQETQYF.

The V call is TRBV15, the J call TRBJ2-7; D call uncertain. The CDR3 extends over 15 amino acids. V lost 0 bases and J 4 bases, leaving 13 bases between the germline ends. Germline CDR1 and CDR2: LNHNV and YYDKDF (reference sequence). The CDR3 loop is CATSRDFSPWYEQYF. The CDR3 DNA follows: TGTGCCACCAGCAGAGATTTTTCCCCCTGGTACGAGCAGTACTTC.

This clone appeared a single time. This CDR3 reads CASSLEDSISGANVLTF. Written as DNA, the CDR3 is TGTGCCAGCAGCCTAGAAGATAGCATATCTGGGGCCAACGTCCTGACTTTC. This rearrangement joins TRBV4-2 to TRBJ2-6; D ambiguous. V was cut by 4 bases and J by 1 base, with 14 bases left in between. Germline CDR1 reads LGHNA; CDR2 reads YNFKEQ. The CDR3 is 17 residues long.

The CDR3 sequence is CASSELAGLNGYTF. For the CDR3, the DNA is TGTGCCAGCAGTGAATTGGCAGGGCTTAATGGCTACACCTTC. V and J are TRBV2 and TRBJ1-2, with a possible D match to TRBD1 (5 bases). CDR1 and CDR2 (germline): SNHLY, FYNNEI. The length of the CDR3 is 14 residues. Trimming took 2 bases from V and 6 from J, leaving 13 bases between them.

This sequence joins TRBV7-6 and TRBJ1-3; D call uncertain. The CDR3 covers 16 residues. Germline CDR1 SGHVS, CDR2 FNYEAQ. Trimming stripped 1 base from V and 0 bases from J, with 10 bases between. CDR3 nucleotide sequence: TGTGCCAGCAGCTTAGAGGTCAGCAACTCTGGAAACACCATATATTTT. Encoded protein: CASSLEVSNSGNTIYF.

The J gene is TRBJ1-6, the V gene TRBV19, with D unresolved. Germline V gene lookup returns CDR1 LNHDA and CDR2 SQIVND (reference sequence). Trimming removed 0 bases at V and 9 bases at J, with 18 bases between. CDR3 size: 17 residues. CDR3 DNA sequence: TGTGCCAGTAGTATAGAGATGAAGGGAGGGTCAGCTTCACCCCTCCACTTT. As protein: CASSIEMKGGSASPLHF.

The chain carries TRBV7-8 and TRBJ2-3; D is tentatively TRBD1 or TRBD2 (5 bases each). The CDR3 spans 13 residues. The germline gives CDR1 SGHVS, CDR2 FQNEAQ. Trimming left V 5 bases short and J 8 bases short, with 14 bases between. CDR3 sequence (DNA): TGTGCCAGCAGCAGGTTGGGGGACGGTACGCAGTATTTT. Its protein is CASSRLGDGTQYF. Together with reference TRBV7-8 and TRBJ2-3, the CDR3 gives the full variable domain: GAGVSQSPRYKVAKRGQDVALRCDPISGHVSLFWYQQALGQGPEFLTYFQNEAQLDKSGLPSDRFFAERPEGSVSTLKIQRTQQEDSAVYLCASSRLGDGTQYFGPGTRLTVL.

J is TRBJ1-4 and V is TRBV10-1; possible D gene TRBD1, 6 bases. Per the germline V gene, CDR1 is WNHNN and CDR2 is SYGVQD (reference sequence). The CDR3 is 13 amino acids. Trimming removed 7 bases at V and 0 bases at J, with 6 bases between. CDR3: CASKGATNEKLFF. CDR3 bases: TGCGCCAGCAAGGGGGCAACTAATGAAAAACTGTTTTTT.

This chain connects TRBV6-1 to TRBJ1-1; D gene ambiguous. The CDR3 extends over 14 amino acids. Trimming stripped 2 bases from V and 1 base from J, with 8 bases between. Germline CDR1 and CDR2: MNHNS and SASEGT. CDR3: CASSELSGNTEAFF. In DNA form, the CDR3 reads TGTGCCAGCAGTGAACTGTCGGGGAACACTGAAGCTTTCTTT.

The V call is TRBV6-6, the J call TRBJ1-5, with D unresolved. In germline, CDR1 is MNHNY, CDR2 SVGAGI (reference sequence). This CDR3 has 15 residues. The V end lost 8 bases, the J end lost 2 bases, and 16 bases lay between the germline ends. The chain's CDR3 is CASWGWRGGNQPQHF. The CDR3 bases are TGTGCCAGCTGGGGATGGCGGGGTGGCAATCAGCCCCAGCATTTT.

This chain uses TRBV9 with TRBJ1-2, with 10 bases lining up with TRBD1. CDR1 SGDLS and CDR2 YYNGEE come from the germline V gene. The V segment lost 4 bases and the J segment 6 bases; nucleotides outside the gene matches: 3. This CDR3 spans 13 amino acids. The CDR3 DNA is TGTGCCAGCAGCCAGGGGACAGGGGATGGCTACACCTTC. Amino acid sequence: CASSQGTGDGYTF.

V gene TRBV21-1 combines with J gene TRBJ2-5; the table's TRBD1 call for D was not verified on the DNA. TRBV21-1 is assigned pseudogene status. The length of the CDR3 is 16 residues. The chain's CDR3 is CASSKENGRGLETQYF. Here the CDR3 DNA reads TGTGCCAGCAGCAAAGAAAATGGCAGGGGGCTGGAGACCCAGTACTTC.

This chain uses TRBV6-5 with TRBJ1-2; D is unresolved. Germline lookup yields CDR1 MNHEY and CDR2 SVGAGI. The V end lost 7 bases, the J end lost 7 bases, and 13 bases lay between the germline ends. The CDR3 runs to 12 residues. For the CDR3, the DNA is TGTGCCAGCACCGCCCTCGGGGTTGGCTACACCTTC. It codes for CASTALGVGYTF.

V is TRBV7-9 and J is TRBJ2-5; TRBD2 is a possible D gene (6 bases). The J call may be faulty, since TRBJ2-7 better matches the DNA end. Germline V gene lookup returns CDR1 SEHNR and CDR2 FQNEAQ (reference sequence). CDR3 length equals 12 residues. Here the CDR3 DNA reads TGTGCCAGCAGCTTATTGGGAGGCGAGCAGTACTTC. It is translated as CASSLLGGEQYF.

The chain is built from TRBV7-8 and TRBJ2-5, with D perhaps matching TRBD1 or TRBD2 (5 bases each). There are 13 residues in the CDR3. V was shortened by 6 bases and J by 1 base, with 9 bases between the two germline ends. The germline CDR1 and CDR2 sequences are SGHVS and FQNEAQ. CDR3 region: CASSRDLQETQYF. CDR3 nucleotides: TGTGCCAGCAGTCGGGACCTCCAAGAGACCCAGTACTTC.

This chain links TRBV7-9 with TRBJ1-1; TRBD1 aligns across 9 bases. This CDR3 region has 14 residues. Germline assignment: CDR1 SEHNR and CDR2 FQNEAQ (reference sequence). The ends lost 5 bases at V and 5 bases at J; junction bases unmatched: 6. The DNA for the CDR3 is TGTGCCAGCAGCCTGGGACAGGGAAATACTGAAGCTTTCTTT. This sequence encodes CASSLGQGNTEAFF.

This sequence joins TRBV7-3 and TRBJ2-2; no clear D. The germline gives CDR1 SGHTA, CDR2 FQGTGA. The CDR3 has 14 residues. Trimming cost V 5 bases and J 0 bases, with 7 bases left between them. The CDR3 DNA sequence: TGTGCCAGCAGCCCGGCTCCGAACACCGGGGAGCTGTTTTTT. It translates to CASSPAPNTGELFF.

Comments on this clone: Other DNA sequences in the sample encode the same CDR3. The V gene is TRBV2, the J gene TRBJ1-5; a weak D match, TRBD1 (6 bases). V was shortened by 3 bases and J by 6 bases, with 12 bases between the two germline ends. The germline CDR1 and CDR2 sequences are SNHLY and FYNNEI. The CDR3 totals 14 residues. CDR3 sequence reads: CASSENQGSQPQHF. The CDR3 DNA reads TGTGCCAGCAGTGAGAACCAGGGGAGTCAGCCCCAGCATTTT. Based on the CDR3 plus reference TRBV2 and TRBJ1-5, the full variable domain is EPEVTQTPSHQVTQMGQEVILRCVPISNHLYFYWYRQILGQKVEFLVSFYNNEISEKSEIFDDQFSVERPDGSNFTLKIRSTKLEDSAMYFCASSENQGSQPQHFGDGTRLSIL.

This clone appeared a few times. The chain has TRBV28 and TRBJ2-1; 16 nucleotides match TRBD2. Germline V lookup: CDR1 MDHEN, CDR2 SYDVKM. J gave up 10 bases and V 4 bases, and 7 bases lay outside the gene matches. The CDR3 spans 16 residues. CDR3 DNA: TGTGCCAGCAGTTCGCCGGGACTAGCGGGAGGGAGGGAGCAGTTCTTC. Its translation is CASSSPGLAGGREQFF.

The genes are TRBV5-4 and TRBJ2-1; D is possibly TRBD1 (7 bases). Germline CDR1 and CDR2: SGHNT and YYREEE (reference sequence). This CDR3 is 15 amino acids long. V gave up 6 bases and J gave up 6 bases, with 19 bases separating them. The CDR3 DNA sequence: TGTGCCAGCACGCAGGGGGGAGCGGGCGGCAATGAGCAGTTCTTC. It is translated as CASTQGGAGGNEQFF.